The clone carrying this TCR beta chain occurred a few times. Its antigen is unknown. This sample stems from a study of tissue T cells after allogeneic stem cell transplantation. Steroid-refractory graft-versus-host disease after allogeneic hematopoietic cell transplant qualified adults for prospective research-autopsy enrollment. All graft-versus-host disease patients had gastrointestinal involvement and received several lines of directed therapy. The CDR3 is 13 amino acids. Per the germline V gene, CDR1 is LNHDA and CDR2 is SQIVND (reference sequence). V was clipped by 5 bases and J by 6 bases; unmatched bases: 4. Findings of the study overall: Some tissue clones might be persisting host cells; their alloreactivity or antigen specificity was not determined. Only a limited share of tissue TCRs appeared in blood or spleen. Across patients, clones rarely overlapped, yet motif clusters were shared tissue-specifically.

Method: immunoSEQ multiplex PCR; TCRdb's copy keeps in-frame clones and lacks some. The table has roughly 2,000 clones, around 64% seen once. The TCR was taken from a male patient aged 60 or older with steroid-refractory graft-versus-host disease after an allogeneic stem cell transplant. The graft donor may have contributed some T cells. The source was transverse colon tissue, collected at autopsy. The V call is TRBV19, the J call TRBJ1-5; TRBD1 matches at 7 bases. This CDR3 is CASSDRVGQPQHF. The CDR3 DNA reads as TGTGCCAGTAGTGACAGGGTAGGTCAGCCCCAGCATTTT.